The text below deals with one TCR beta chain. This sample is part of a study of blood T cell repertoires in COVID-19. Study at large: Both acute and convalescent COVID-19 samples were obtained from the United States, Italy and Spain. Sample material is recorded as cDNA or gDNA derived from T cells, B-cell-depleted T cells, or PBMCs.

In the authors' workflow: Estimation of nucleated cell counts relied on the amplification of reference gene primers. The protocol was immunoSEQ multiplex PCR, while the TCRdb copy is restricted to in-frame clones and leaves out a portion. V and J calls and clone size come straight from that table; D and trimming were deduced from the DNA. The table includes 250,000 to 300,000 clones, approximately 90% detected once. This CDR3 has 17 amino acids. Germline CDR1 reads SGHVS; CDR2 reads FNYEAQ. Trimming pared 5 bases from V and 0 bases from J, leaving 17 bases between. The sample comprised peripheral blood. The chain uses TRBV7-6 and TRBJ2-1; D is uncertain. The origin of this receptor is a woman in her 30s who had recovered from COVID-19. The CDR3 region is CASSPRLVGGSYNEQFF. The CDR3 nucleotides are TGTGCCAGCAGCCCCAGACTCGTGGGTGGCTCCTACAATGAGCAGTTCTTC.